The rows below give T cell receptor beta chains drawn from one sample of a study of T cells in Graves' hyperthyroidism and ophthalmopathy. TCRdb passed the multiplex PCR reads through MiXCR, listing each CDR3 protein once. The sample shows about half a million distinct CDR3 sequences, roughly 15% of them seen only once. Sequenced sample: blood. These receptors all stem from a woman aged 30 to 39 with Graves' ophthalmopathy. Both conserved end residues are part of each CDR3. D genes are given only for firm matches. Size is omitted from some rows. Given values are once, few, many or a class for expanded clones.

v_call	j_call	clone_size	d_call	cdr3_length	cdr3_nt	cdr3_aa
TRBV20-1	TRBJ2-7	many	TRBD1	15	TGCAGTGCTAGAGATTGGGACAGGGCTGAGTACGAGCAGTACTTC	CSARDWDRAEYEQYF
TRBV6-1	TRBJ1-5	many	NA	13	TGTGCCAGCAGCCCAAGACCATCACAGCCCCAGCATTTT	CASSPRPSQPQHF
TRBV6-2/TRBV6-3	TRBJ2-7	NA	NA	15	TGTGCCAGCAGTTACTCTTACAGCAGCTCCTACGAGCAGTACTTC	CASSYSYSSSYEQYF
TRBV7-8	TRBJ2-1	NA	TRBD2	15	TGTGCCAGCACCGAGGGGACTAGCAGACACAATGAGCAGTTCTTC	CASTEGTSRHNEQFF
TRBV6-5	TRBJ2-5	NA	NA	14	TGTGCCAGCAGTTTTGAAGGGGCCCAAGAGACCCAGTACTTC	CASSFEGAQETQYF
TRBV9	TRBJ2-7	NA	TRBD2	14	TGTGCCAGCAGCGTAGATCTAGCGGGAGGGGAGCAGTACTTC	CASSVDLAGGEQYF
TRBV27	TRBJ2-5	few	TRBD1	15	TGTGCCAGCGCCGGATTGACAGGGGGCGCGGAGACCCAGTACTTC	CASAGLTGGAETQYF
TRBV5-1	TRBJ1-6	NA	NA	18	TGCGCCAGCAGCTTGGAGGTAGTTTACGGCTCCTATAATTCACCCCTCCACTTT	CASSLEVVYGSYNSPLHF
TRBV29-1	TRBJ2-7	few	NA	14	TGCAGCGTTGCGGGAATGGGACAATCCTACGAGCAGTACTTC	CSVAGMGQSYEQYF
TRBV7-3	TRBJ2-1	few	NA	15	TGTGCCAGCAGCTTAATACAGGGAACGGACAATGAGCAGTTCTTC	CASSLIQGTDNEQFF
TRBV28	TRBJ1-1	many	NA	14	TGTGCCAGCAGCTTAGGAGGGTTGAACACTGAAGCTTTCTTT	CASSLGGLNTEAFF
TRBV28	TRBJ2-5	many	NA	14	TGTGCCAGCAGTTTCGGGAGCTCCCAAGAGACCCAGTACTTC	CASSFGSSQETQYF
TRBV28	TRBJ2-2	NA	NA	16	TGTGCCAGCAGTTTATGGGTGGGGGCTGGCACCGGGGAGCTGTTTTTT	CASSLWVGAGTGELFF
TRBV20-1	TRBJ1-4	few	TRBD1	17	TGCAGTGCTCCCATTCCCGGGACAGGGGAGTACGGTGAAAAACTGTTTTTT	CSAPIPGTGEYGEKLFF
TRBV2	TRBJ2-1	many	NA	15	TGTGCCAGCAGTACTCTGGGCGGTCCGGACAATGAGCAGTTCTTC	CASSTLGGPDNEQFF
TRBV5-1	TRBJ2-7	many	NA	14	TGCGCCAGCAGCTTAAGACAGGCCCCCTACGAGCAGTACTTC	CASSLRQAPYEQYF
TRBV11-3	TRBJ2-2	many	TRBD2	17	TGTGCCAGCAGCTCCCAAGGGGGACTAGCGAACACCGGGGAGCTGTTTTTT	CASSSQGGLANTGELFF
TRBV7-2	TRBJ1-5	many	TRBD1	16	TGTGCCAGCAGCTTAACGGGGGACAGGGGCGGTCAGCCCCAGCATTTT	CASSLTGDRGGQPQHF
TRBV14	TRBJ1-4	NA	NA	13	TGTGCCAGCAGCCCCAGAATCAATGAAAAACTGTTTTTT	CASSPRINEKLFF
TRBV12-5	TRBJ2-5	NA	NA	16	TGTGCTAGTGGTTTGGTACTCGCAGGGCATCAAGAGACCCAGTACTTC	CASGLVLAGHQETQYF
TRBV11-2	TRBJ2-4	NA	TRBD1	12	TGTGCCAGCAGCTCACGTACAGGGGATCAGTACTTC	CASSSRTGDQYF
TRBV7-2	TRBJ2-3	many	NA	13	TGTGCCAGCAGCTTAGGGTATGGTGGTACGCAGTATTTT	CASSLGYGGTQYF
TRBV6-1	TRBJ2-2	NA	NA	15	TGTGCCAGCAGTTGGTCGGGAGTGAACACCGGGGAGCTGTTTTTT	CASSWSGVNTGELFF
TRBV11-3	TRBJ2-6	many	NA	18	TGTGCCAGCAGAGTAGACCAAGGGGCTCCGGTAGGGGCCAACGTCCTGACTTTC	CASRVDQGAPVGANVLTF
TRBV28	TRBJ1-4	NA	TRBD1	16	TGTGCCAGCAGTTATCCCTTCCAGGGGGTCAAAGAAAAACTGTTTTTT	CASSYPFQGVKEKLFF
TRBV12-3/TRBV12-4	TRBJ2-2	NA	NA	14	TGTGCCAGCAGTTTTTCGGGAAGGGCCGGGGAGCTGTTTTTT	CASSFSGRAGELFF
TRBV14	TRBJ2-1	NA	NA	13	TGTGCCAGCAGCAACCACTTCCGGGATGAGCAGTTCTTC	CASSNHFRDEQFF
TRBV12-3/TRBV12-4	TRBJ2-1	few	TRBD1	15	TGTGCCAGCAGTTTATCGGACAGGGGGTACGGTGAGCAGTTCTTC	CASSLSDRGYGEQFF
TRBV20-1	TRBJ1-2	few	NA	13	TGCAGTGCTACTGGGGGGGCCAGCTATGGCTACACCTTC	CSATGGASYGYTF
TRBV29-1	TRBJ2-3	many	NA	14	TGCAGCGTTGTCTCAGAACCTCGTGGAGATACGCAGTATTTT	CSVVSEPRGDTQYF
TRBV3-1	TRBJ2-5	many	TRBD1	14	TGTGCCAGCAGCAAAAGGGACAGCCAAGAGACCCAGTACTTC	CASSKRDSQETQYF
TRBV11-3	TRBJ2-2	many	NA	13	TGTGCCAGCAGCCTATCTAGCGTACGGGAGCTGTTTTTT	CASSLSSVRELFF
TRBV7-9	TRBJ1-2	many	NA	12	TGTGCCAGCAGCATCGGAGGGGGGGGCTACACCTTC	CASSIGGGGYTF
TRBV20-1	TRBJ2-5	many	TRBD1	13	TGCAGTGCTCCGGGACAGGGGATAGAGACCCAGTACTTC	CSAPGQGIETQYF
TRBV6-5	TRBJ2-1	NA	NA	13	TGTGCCAGCAGTTACACTAGGGGGGGTGAGCAGTTCTTC	CASSYTRGGEQFF
TRBV28	TRBJ2-7	few	TRBD2	16	TGTGCCAGCAGACGAAGGACTAGCGGGAGATCCTACGAGCAGTACTTC	CASRRRTSGRSYEQYF
TRBV28	TRBJ1-3	NA	TRBD1	14	TGTGCCAGCAGTTTTGTAGACTCTCGGGACAGCTTATATTTT	CASSFVDSRDSLYF